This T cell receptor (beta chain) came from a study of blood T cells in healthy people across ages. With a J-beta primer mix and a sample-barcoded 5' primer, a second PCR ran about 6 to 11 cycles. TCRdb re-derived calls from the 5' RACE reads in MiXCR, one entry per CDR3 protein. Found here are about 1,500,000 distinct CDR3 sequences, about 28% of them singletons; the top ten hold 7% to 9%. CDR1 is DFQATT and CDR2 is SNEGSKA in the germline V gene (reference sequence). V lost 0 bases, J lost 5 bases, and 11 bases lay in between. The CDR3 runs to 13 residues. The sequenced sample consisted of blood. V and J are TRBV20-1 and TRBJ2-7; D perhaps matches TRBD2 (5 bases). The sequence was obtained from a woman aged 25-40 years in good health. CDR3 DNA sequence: TGCAGTGCTAGAGATCCGGAGGCAAACGAGCAGTACTTC. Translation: CSARDPEANEQYF.